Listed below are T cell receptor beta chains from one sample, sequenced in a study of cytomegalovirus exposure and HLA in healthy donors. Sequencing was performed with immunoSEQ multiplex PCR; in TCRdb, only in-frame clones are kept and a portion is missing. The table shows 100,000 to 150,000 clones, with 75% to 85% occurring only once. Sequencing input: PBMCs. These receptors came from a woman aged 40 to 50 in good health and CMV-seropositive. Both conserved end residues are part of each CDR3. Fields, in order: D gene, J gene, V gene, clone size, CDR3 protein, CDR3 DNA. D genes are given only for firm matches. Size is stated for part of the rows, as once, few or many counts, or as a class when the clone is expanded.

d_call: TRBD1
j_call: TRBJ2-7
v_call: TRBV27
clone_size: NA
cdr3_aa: CASSFRTGREQYF
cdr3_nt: TGTGCCAGCAGTTTCAGGACAGGCAGGGAGCAGTACTTC

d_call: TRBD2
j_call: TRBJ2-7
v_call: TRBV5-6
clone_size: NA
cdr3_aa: CASSSSGGGVSYEQYF
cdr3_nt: TGTGCCAGCAGCTCCTCGGGAGGAGGGGTATCCTACGAGCAGTACTTC

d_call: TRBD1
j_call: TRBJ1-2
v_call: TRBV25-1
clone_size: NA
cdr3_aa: CASSQGQGGGYTF
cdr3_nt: TGTGCCAGCAGCCAAGGACAGGGGGGTGGCTACACCTTC

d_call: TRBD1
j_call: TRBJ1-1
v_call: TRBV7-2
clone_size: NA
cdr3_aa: CASSPQGADTEAFF
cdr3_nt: TGTGCCAGCAGCCCACAGGGGGCAGACACTGAAGCTTTCTTT

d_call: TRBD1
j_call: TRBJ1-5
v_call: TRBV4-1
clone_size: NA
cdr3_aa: CASSQDETGYQPQHF
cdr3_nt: TGCGCCAGCAGCCAAGACGAGACAGGGTATCAGCCCCAGCATTTT

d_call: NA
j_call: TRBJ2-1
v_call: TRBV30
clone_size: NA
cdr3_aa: CAWSGERNEQFF
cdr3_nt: TGTGCCTGGAGCGGGGAGAGAAATGAGCAGTTCTTC

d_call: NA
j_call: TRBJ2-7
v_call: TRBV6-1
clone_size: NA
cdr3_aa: CASSDGCGQYF
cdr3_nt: TGTGCCAGCAGTGACGGATGCGGGCAGTACTTC

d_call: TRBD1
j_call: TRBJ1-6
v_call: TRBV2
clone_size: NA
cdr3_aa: CASRAGTVNSPLHF
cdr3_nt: TGTGCCAGCAGGGCCGGGACAGTTAATTCACCCCTCCACTTT

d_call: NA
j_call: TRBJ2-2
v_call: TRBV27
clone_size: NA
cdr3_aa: CASSLSLGSTGELFF
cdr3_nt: TGTGCCAGCAGTTTATCCCTTGGGAGCACCGGGGAGCTGTTTTTT

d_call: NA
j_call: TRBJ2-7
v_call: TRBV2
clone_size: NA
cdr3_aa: CASTATGTPSYEQYF
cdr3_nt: TGTGCCAGCACCGCTACAGGGACCCCCTCCTACGAGCAGTACTTC

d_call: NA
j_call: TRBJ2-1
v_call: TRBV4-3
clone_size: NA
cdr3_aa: CASSQTGWERVSNEQFF
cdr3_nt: TGCGCCAGCAGCCAGACCGGATGGGAGCGGGTATCGAATGAGCAGTTCTTC

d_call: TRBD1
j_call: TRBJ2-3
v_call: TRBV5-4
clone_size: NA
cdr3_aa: CASSLRQGLDTQYF
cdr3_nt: TGTGCCAGCAGCTTACGACAGGGGTTGGATACGCAGTATTTT

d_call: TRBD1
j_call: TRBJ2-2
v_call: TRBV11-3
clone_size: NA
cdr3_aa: CASSAGQANTGELFF
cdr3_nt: TGTGCCAGCAGCGCGGGACAGGCGAACACCGGGGAGCTGTTTTTT

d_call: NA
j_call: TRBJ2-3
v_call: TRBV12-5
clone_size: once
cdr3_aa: CASGYRGGLSTDTQYF
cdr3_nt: TGTGCTAGTGGATACAGGGGGGGATTAAGCACAGATACGCAGTATTTT

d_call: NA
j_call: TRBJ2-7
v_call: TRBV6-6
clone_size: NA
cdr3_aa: CASSYSRGSYEQYF
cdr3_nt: TGTGCCAGCAGTTACTCACGGGGGTCCTACGAGCAGTACTTC

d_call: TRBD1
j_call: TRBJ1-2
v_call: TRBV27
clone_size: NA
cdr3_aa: CASSFTGGDDGYTF
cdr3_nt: TGTGCCAGCAGCTTTACAGGGGGTGACGATGGCTACACCTTC

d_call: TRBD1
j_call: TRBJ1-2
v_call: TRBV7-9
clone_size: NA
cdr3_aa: CASSSDREVLTGYTF
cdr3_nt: TGTGCCAGCAGCTCCGACAGGGAAGTCTTAACTGGCTACACCTTC

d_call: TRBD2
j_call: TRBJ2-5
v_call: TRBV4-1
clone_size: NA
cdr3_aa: CASSQDPTSGVVGETQYF
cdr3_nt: TGCGCCAGCAGCCAAGATCCCACTAGCGGGGTGGTAGGAGAGACCCAGTACTTC

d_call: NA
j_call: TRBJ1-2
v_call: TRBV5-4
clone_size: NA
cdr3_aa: CASSFPANYGYTF
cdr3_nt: TGTGCCAGCAGCTTCCCAGCTAACTATGGCTACACCTTC

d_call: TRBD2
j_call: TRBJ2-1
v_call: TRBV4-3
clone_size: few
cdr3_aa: CASSQGTSDNEQFF
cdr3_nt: TGCGCCAGCAGCCAAGGGACTAGCGACAATGAGCAGTTCTTC